The rows below give T cell receptor beta chains drawn from one sample of a study of blood T cell repertoires in COVID-19. Profiling relied on immunoSEQ multiplex PCR, and the TCRdb table lists in-frame clones only, not all of them. The sample lists around 92,000 clones, around 84% occurring once. The sample was peripheral blood. These receptors all come from a woman aged 55-69 years in a cohort sampled during active or convalescent COVID-19. Each CDR3 is given without its conserved first and last residue.

j_gene | v_gene | CDR3aa
TRBJ2-3 | TRBV6-5 | ASSAVAVGDTQY
TRBJ1-1 | TRBV10-3 | AISEKGGGNTEAF
TRBJ1-2 | TRBV5-1 | ASSRLPGDYGYT
TRBJ1-5 | TRBV2 | ASSRGGGYSNQPQH
TRBJ2-1 | TRBV4-1 | ASRLAGEANEQF
TRBJ2-7 | TRBV4-2 | ASSQFSGRNEQY
TRBJ1-6 | TRBV3-1/TRBV3-2 | ASSQPGQGASPLH
TRBJ2-1 | TRBV5-1 | ASSFLREGGSEQF
TRBJ1-1 | TRBV11-1 | ASSLASAGIRNTEAF
TRBJ2-2 | TRBV10-3 | AISESGRGQMTGELF
TRBJ1-2 | TRBV19 | GGQGVTRLWT
TRBJ2-3 | TRBV29-1 | MGRTGASTDTQY
TRBJ1-1 | TRBV27 | ASSLLGGRKDTEAF
TRBJ1-3 | TRBV4-1 | ASSRNRGEGNTIY
TRBJ2-1 | TRBV4-2 | ASSQDWDSLLYGQF
TRBJ1-3 | TRBV5-6 | ASSFRSGNTIY
TRBJ2-3 | TRBV2 | ASTPGGGTDTQY
TRBJ2-1 | TRBV5-1 | ASSLYQRAYNEQF
TRBJ1-6 | TRBV6-6 | ASSYGLLANSPLH
TRBJ1-2 | TRBV28 | ASNQGSHGYT
TRBJ2-3 | TRBV5-1 | ASSWAGTGGVDTQY
TRBJ2-2 | TRBV28 | ASRLAGGLYTGELF
TRBJ2-3 | TRBV19 | ASSIGGTSGTRRTQY
TRBJ2-3 | TRBV7-9 | ASRLAGGWDTQY
TRBJ2-1 | TRBV28 | ASIVRSSGRNEQF
TRBJ2-1 | TRBV7-9 | ASSLGVVSEQF
TRBJ1-3 | TRBV7-3 | ASSTGSGNTIY
TRBJ1-2 | TRBV12-3/TRBV12-4 | ASSFAGQSGYT
TRBJ1-1 | TRBV30 | AWNPWNTEAF
TRBJ1-2 | TRBV28 | ASMEPGLSGTNYGYT
TRBJ1-1 | TRBV19 | ASGGGGRAF
TRBJ1-2 | TRBV19 | ASSADRGLYGYT
TRBJ2-7 | TRBV28 | ASSLFGRGEQY
TRBJ2-1 | TRBV11-2 | ASSQVVPWGQGADFTYNEQF
TRBJ1-2 | TRBV6-1 | ASSEVSDRVAGYT
TRBJ2-2 | TRBV3-1/TRBV3-2 | ASRVADTGELF
TRBJ2-2 | TRBV18 | ASSPGPGELF
TRBJ1-6 | TRBV4-1 | ASSQDRGPNSPLH
TRBJ1-4 | TRBV5-1 | ASSLDRGEKLF
TRBJ1-4 | TRBV30 | AWSVGSWGSLNEKLF
TRBJ1-1 | TRBV6-5 | AGLTGGGTEAF
TRBJ2-7 | TRBV6-5 | ASRPVGGTSYEQY
TRBJ1-5 | TRBV28 | ASRTSGISNQPQH